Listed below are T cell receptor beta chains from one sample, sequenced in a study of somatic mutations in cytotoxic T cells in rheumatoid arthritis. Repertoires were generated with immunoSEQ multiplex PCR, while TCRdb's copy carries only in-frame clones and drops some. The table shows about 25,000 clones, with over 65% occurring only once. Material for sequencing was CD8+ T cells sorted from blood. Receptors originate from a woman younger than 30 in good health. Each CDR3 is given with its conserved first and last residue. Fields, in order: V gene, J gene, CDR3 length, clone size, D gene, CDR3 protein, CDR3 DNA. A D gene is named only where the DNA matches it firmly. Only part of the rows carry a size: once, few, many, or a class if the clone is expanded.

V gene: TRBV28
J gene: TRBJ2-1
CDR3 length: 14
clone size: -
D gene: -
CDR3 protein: CASSFSRNYNEQFF
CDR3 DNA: TGTGCCAGCAGTTTCAGCCGGAACTACAATGAGCAGTTCTTC

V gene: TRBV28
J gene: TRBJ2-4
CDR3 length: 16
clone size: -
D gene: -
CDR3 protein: CASSLSIIRDWGIQYF
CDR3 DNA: TGTGCCAGCAGTTTATCTATCATCCGGGACTGGGGCATTCAGTACTTC

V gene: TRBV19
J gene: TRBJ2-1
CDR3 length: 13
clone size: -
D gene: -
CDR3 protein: CASSIPSDNEQFF
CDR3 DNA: TGTGCCAGTAGTATCCCAAGCGACAATGAGCAGTTCTTC

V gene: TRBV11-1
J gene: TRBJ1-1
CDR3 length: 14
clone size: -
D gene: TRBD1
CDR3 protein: CASSAGTGALEAFF
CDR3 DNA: TGTGCCAGCAGCGCCGGGACAGGGGCACTTGAAGCTTTCTTT

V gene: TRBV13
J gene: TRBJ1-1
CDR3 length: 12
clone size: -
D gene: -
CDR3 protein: CASSLGNTEAFF
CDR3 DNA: TGTGCCAGCAGCTTGGGGAACACTGAAGCTTTCTTT

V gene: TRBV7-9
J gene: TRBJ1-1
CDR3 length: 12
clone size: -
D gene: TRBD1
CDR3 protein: CASSGQASEAFF
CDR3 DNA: TGTGCCAGCAGCGGACAGGCTTCTGAAGCTTTCTTT

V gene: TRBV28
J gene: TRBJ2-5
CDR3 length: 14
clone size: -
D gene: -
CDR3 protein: CASSSPGTQETQYF
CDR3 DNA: TGTGCCAGCAGTTCCCCGGGGACTCAAGAGACCCAGTACTTC

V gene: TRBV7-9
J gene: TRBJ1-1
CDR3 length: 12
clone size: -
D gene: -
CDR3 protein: CASGYMNTEAFF
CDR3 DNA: TGTGCCAGCGGCTACATGAACACTGAAGCTTTCTTT

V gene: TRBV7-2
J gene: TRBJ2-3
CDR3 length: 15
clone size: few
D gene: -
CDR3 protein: CASSPFLPSTDTQYF
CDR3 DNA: TGTGCCAGCAGCCCCTTCCTCCCTAGCACAGATACGCAGTATTTT

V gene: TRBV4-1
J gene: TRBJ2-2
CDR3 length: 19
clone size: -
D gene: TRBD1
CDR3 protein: CASSQDPDRGFANTGELFF
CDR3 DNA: TGCGCCAGCAGCCAAGATCCCGACAGGGGGTTCGCGAACACCGGGGAGCTGTTTTTT

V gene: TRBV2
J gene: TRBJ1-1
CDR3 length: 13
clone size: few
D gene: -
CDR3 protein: CASSEGMNTEAFF
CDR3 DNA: TGTGCCAGCAGTGAGGGGATGAACACTGAAGCTTTCTTT

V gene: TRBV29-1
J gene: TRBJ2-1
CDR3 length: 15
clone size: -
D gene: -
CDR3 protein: CSVEAWLSPENEQFF
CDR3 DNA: TGCAGCGTTGAAGCCTGGCTATCCCCCGAAAATGAGCAGTTCTTC

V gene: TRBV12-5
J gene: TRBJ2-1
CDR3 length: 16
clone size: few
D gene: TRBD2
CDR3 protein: CASGFAGLGGYNEQFF
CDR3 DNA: TGTGCTAGTGGTTTTGCGGGACTAGGAGGCTACAATGAGCAGTTCTTC

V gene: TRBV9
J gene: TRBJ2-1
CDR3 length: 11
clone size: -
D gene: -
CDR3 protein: CASSETGEQFF
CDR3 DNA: TGTGCCAGCAGCGAGACAGGTGAGCAGTTCTTC

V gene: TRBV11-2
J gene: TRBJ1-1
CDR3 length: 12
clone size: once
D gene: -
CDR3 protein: CASSLWSTEAFF
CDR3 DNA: TGTGCCAGCAGCCTCTGGAGCACTGAAGCTTTCTTT

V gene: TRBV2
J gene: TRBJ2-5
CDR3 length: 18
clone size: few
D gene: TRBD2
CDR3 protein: CASSRRGPLIGGGETQYF
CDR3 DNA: TGTGCCAGCAGTAGACGGGGCCCTCTAATCGGGGGGGGAGAGACCCAGTACTTC

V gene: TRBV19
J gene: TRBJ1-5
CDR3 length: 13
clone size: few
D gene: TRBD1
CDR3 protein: CASRKTGGQPQHF
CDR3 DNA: TGTGCCAGTAGGAAAACAGGGGGCCAGCCCCAGCATTTT

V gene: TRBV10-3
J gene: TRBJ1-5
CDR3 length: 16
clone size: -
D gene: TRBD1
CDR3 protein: CAINDTGGCGNQPQHF
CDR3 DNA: TGTGCCATCAACGATACAGGGGGTTGTGGCAATCAGCCCCAGCATTTT

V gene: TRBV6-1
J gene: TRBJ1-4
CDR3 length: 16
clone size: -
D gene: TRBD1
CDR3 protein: CASSEMDREGGEKLFF
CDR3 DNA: TGTGCCAGCAGTGAGATGGACAGGGAGGGTGGTGAAAAACTGTTTTTT

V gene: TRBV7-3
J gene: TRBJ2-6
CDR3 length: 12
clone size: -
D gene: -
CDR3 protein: CASSSGANVLTF
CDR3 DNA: TGTGCCAGCAGCTCTGGGGCCAACGTCCTGACTTTC

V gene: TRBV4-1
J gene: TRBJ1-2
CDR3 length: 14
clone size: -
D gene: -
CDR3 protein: CASTQTGNNYGYTF
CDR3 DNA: TGCGCCAGCACCCAAACCGGGAATAACTATGGCTACACCTTC

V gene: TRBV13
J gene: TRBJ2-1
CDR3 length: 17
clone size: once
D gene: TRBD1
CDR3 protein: CASSPWDSFSTYNEQFF
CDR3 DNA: TGTGCCAGCAGCCCTTGGGACAGCTTCTCAACCTACAATGAGCAGTTCTTC

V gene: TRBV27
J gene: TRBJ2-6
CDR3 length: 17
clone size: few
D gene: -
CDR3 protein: CASSLMGIVAGANVLTF
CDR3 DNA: TGTGCCAGCAGTTTAATGGGAATAGTTGCTGGGGCCAACGTCCTGACTTTC

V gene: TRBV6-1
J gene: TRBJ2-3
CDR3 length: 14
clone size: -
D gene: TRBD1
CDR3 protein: CATATGYSTDTQYF
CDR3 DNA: TGTGCCACTGCGACAGGGTATAGCACAGATACGCAGTATTTT

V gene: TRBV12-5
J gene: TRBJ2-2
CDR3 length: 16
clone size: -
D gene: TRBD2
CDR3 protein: CASGAPGLAITGELFF
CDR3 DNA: TGTGCTAGTGGTGCGCCGGGACTAGCCATCACCGGGGAGCTGTTTTTT

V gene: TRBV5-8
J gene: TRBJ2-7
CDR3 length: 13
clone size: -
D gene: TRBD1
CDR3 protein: CASSGDRAGEQYF
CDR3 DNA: TGTGCCAGCAGCGGAGACAGGGCAGGCGAGCAGTACTTC

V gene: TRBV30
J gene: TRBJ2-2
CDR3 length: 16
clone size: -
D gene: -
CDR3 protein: CAWSSARAGRDGELFF
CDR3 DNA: TGTGCCTGGAGTTCGGCCAGGGCCGGTCGTGACGGGGAGCTGTTTTTT

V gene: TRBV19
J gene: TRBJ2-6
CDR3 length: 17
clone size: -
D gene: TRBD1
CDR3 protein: CASSWDREGSGANVLTF
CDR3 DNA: TGTGCCAGTAGTTGGGACAGGGAAGGATCTGGGGCCAACGTCCTGACTTTC

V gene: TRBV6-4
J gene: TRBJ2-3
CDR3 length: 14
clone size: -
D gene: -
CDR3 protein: CASSDLGGSDTQYF
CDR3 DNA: TGTGCCAGCAGTGACCTCGGAGGTTCAGATACGCAGTATTTT

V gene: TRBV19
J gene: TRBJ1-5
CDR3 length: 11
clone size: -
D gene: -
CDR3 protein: CASSAGGPQHF
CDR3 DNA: TGTGCCAGTAGTGCAGGCGGGCCCCAGCATTTT

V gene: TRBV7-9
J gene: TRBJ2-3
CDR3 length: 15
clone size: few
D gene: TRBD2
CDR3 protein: CASSPGAGGFDTQYF
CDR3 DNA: TGTGCCAGCAGCCCCGGAGCGGGAGGATTTGATACGCAGTATTTT

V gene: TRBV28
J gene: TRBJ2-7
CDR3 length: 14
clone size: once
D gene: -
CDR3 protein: CASKVRGGAGEQYF
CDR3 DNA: TGTGCCAGCAAGGTTAGGGGAGGAGCGGGTGAGCAGTACTTC

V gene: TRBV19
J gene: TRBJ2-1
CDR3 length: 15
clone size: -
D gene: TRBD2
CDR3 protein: CASRLTSGRANEQFF
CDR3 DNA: TGTGCCAGCCGCCTGACTAGCGGGAGGGCCAATGAGCAGTTCTTC

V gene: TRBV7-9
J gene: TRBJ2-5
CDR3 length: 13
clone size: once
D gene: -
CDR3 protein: CASSLSFPETQYF
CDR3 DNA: TGTGCCAGCAGCTTAAGCTTCCCAGAGACCCAGTACTTC

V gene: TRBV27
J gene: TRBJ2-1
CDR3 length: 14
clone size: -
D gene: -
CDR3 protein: CASSLVLSYNEQFF
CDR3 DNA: TGTGCCAGCAGCCTGGTTCTCTCCTACAATGAGCAGTTCTTC

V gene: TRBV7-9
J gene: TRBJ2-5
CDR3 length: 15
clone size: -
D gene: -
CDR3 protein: CASSFDPTPQETQYF
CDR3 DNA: TGTGCCAGCAGCTTCGATCCCACACCTCAAGAGACCCAGTACTTC

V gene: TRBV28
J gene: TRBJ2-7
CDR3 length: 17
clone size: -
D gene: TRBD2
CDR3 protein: CASSHPTSGRVPYEQYF
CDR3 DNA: TGTGCCAGCAGTCACCCGACTAGCGGGAGAGTCCCCTACGAGCAGTACTTC

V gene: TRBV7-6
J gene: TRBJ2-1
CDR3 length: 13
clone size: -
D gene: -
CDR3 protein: CASSAPEGNEQFF
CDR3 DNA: TGTGCCAGCAGCGCCCCGGAGGGCAATGAGCAGTTCTTC

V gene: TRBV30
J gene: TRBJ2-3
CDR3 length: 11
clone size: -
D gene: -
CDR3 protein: CAWKVADTQYF
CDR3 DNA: TGTGCCTGGAAAGTGGCGGATACGCAGTATTTT

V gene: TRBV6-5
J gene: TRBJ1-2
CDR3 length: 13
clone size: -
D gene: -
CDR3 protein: CASSYRGYYGYTF
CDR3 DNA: TGTGCCAGCAGTTACAGAGGGTACTATGGCTACACCTTC

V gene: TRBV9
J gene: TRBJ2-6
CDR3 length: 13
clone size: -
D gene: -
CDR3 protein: CASASSGANVLTF
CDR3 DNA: TGTGCCAGCGCCTCGTCTGGGGCCAACGTCCTGACTTTC

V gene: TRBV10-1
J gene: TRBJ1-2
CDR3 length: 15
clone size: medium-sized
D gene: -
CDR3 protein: CASSGDRSPMDGYTF
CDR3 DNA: TGCGCCAGCAGTGGTGACAGGAGCCCCATGGATGGCTACACCTTC

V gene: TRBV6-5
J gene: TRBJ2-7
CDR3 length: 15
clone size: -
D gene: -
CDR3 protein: CASSPSGPPSYEQYF
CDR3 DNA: TGTGCCAGCAGTCCGAGCGGGCCACCGTCCTACGAGCAGTACTTC

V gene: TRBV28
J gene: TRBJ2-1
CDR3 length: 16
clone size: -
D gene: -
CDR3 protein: CASSYDQEPAYNEQFF
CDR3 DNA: TGTGCCAGCAGTTACGACCAAGAGCCAGCCTACAATGAGCAGTTCTTC

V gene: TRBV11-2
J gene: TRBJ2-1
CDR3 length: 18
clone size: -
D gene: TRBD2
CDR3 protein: CASSLESTPLADYNEQFF
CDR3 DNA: TGTGCCAGCAGCTTAGAAAGCACCCCACTAGCGGACTACAATGAGCAGTTCTTC

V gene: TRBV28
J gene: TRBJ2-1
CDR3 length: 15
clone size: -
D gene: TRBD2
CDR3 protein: CASSLPREAKGEQFF
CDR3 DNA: TGTGCCAGCAGTTTACCGCGGGAGGCCAAGGGTGAGCAGTTCTTC

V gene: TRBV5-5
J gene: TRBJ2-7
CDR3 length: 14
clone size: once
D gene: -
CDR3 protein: CASSLVLGRDEQYF
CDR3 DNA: TGTGCCAGCAGCTTGGTACTAGGCAGGGACGAGCAGTACTTC

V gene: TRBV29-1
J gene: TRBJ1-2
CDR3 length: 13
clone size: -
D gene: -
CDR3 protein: CSVVGTQPYGYTF
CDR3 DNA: TGCAGCGTTGTGGGGACTCAGCCCTATGGCTACACCTTC

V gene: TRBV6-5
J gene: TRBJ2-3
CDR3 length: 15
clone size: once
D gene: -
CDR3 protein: CASSPYERRTDTQYF
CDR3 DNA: TGTGCCAGCAGCCCCTACGAGCGGCGCACAGATACGCAGTATTTT

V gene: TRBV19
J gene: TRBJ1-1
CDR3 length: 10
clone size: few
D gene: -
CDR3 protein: CASSGGEAFF
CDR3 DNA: TGTGCCAGTAGCGGGGGAGAAGCTTTCTTT

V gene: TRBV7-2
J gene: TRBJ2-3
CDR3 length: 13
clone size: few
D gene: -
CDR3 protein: CASSFDPTDTQYF
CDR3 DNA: TGTGCCAGCAGCTTTGATCCAACAGATACGCAGTATTTT